These 12 T cell receptor beta chains originate from one sample sequenced in a study of cytomegalovirus exposure and HLA in healthy donors. In the PCR, 60 Vbeta and 13 Jbeta primers were used. TCRdb's copy holds only in-frame clones and misses some; the assay was immunoSEQ multiplex PCR. The data contain about 110,000 clones, around 77% of them seen just once; the ten biggest clones take up under 5%. The specimen sequenced was PBMCs. The receptors come from a male donor in good health and CMV-seronegative.

V usage is TRBV7-8 and J usage is TRBJ1-4, with D hard to call. Germline CDR1 SGHVS, CDR2 FQNEAQ. V was cut by 6 bases and J by 8 bases, with 7 bases left in between. The CDR3 contains 11 residues. The CDR3 DNA reads TGTGCCAGCAGGGGAGGGGAAAAACTGTTTTTT. The encoded protein is CASRGGEKLFF.

The CDR3 here is CASSLRRGVNEKLFF. The CDR3 bases are TGTGCCAGCAGTCTCCGCAGGGGAGTGAATGAAAAACTGTTTTTT. This chain uses TRBV7-2 with TRBJ1-4; the D gene is possibly TRBD1 (6 bases). The CDR3 sequence is 15 residues long. V gave up 6 bases and J gave up 5 bases, with 16 bases separating them. CDR1 is SGHTA and CDR2 is FQGNSA in the germline V gene. Full variable domain (outside the CDR3, taken from reference TRBV7-2 and TRBJ1-4): GAGVSQSPSNKVTEKGKDVELRCDPISGHTALYWYRQSLGQGLEFLIYFQGNSAPDKSGLPSDRFSAERTGGSVSTLTIQRTQQEDSAVYLCASSLRRGVNEKLFFGSGTQLSVL.

This rearrangement joins TRBV14 to TRBJ2-3; D uncertain. Between the trimmed V and J ends, which lost 5 bases and 5 bases, there was a span of 11 bases. The CDR3 is 13 amino acids. The germline gives CDR1 SGHDN, CDR2 FVKESK. The CDR3 region has the DNA TGTGCCAGCAGCGCCAATGGGCGAGATACGCAGTATTTT. As protein: CASSANGRDTQYF.

A few counts support this clone. This chain links TRBV29-1 with TRBJ2-4, with 10 bases matching TRBD2. J was trimmed by 9 bases and V by 6 bases; bases with no gene match: 11. Germline CDR1 SQVTM, CDR2 ANQGSEA. The CDR3 has 14 amino acids. The DNA for the CDR3 is TGCAGCGTCTTGAAGCCTAGCGGGAGAACCATTCAGTACTTC. Amino acid sequence: CSVLKPSGRTIQYF.

The chain carries TRBV10-1 and TRBJ2-7; the D gene is possibly TRBD1 (5 bases). The CDR3 length is 14 residues. Germline assignment: CDR1 WNHNN and CDR2 SYGVQD (reference sequence). Trimming shortened V by 8 bases and J by 2 bases, and 16 bases separated the two germline ends. CDR3 sequence: CASSSGNLPYEQYF. The CDR3 nucleotides are TGCGCCAGCTCTTCAGGGAATTTACCCTACGAGCAGTACTTC.

CDR3: CAWSVRLAGADTQYF. As DNA, the CDR3 is TGTGCCTGGAGTGTACGTCTAGCGGGAGCCGATACGCAGTATTTT. This chain links TRBV30 with TRBJ2-3; 10 positions agree with TRBD2. Germline CDR1 reads GTSNPN; CDR2 reads SVGIG (reference sequence). Trimming cost V 0 bases and J 6 bases; bases outside gene matches: 6. The CDR3 covers 15 residues. Full variable domain (rest looked up from reference TRBV30 and TRBJ2-3): SQTIHQWPATLVQPVGSPLSLECTVEGTSNPNLYWYRQAAGRGLQLLFYSVGIGQISSEVPQNLSASRPQDRQFILSSKKLLLSDSGFYLCAWSVRLAGADTQYFGPGTRLTVL.

This chain links TRBV5-5 with TRBJ2-7; 10 nucleotides line up with TRBD2. V trimming: 4 bases; J trimming: 0 bases; junction bases outside the gene matches: 4. This CDR3 has 15 amino acids. Germline CDR1 is SGHKS and CDR2 is YYEKEE (reference sequence). In DNA form, the CDR3 reads TGTGCCAGCAGCCTACTAGCGGGACCCTCCTACGAGCAGTACTTC. Encoded protein: CASSLLAGPSYEQYF.

This clone has a single count. The V and J genes are TRBV18 and TRBJ2-5; D remains unclear. V was cut by 0 bases and J by 3 bases, with 5 bases left in between. This CDR3 region has 13 residues. Germline V gives CDR1 KGHSH, CDR2 LQKENI. The CDR3 region has the DNA TGTGCCAGCTCACCACCGTCAGAAGAGACCCAGTACTTC. As protein: CASSPPSEETQYF.

The V call is TRBV5-1, the J call TRBJ1-4; 7 nucleotides align to TRBD1. This CDR3 spans 15 amino acids. V shed 3 bases and J 3 bases; nucleotides not matched to a gene: 5. Germline CDR1 SGHRS, CDR2 YFSETQ. CDR3 sequence (DNA): TGCGCCAGCAGCTCTACAGGGGAGGCTAATGAAAAACTGTTTTTT. Its protein is CASSSTGEANEKLFF. Complete variable domain (other parts from reference TRBV5-1 and TRBJ1-4): KAGVTQTPRYLIKTRGQQVTLSCSPISGHRSVSWYQQTPGQGLQFLFEYFSETQRNKGNFPGRFSGRQFSNSRSEMNVSTLELGDSALYLCASSSTGEANEKLFFGSGTQLSVL.

This clone was seen only a few times. V and J are TRBV10-3 and TRBJ2-1; 13 positions match TRBD2. CDR3 length equals 17 residues. The junction had 10 bases not matched to a gene; V was cut back by 5 bases and J by 6 bases. Germline loops: CDR1 ENHRY, CDR2 SYGVKD. This CDR3 is CAISKRTSGSLANEQFF. CDR3 nucleotides: TGTGCCATCAGTAAAAGGACTAGCGGGAGCTTAGCCAATGAGCAGTTCTTC.

The chain combines TRBV2 with TRBJ2-3; D is unresolved. Germline V gene lookup returns CDR1 SNHLY and CDR2 FYNNEI. V was clipped by 7 bases and J by 6 bases, with 5 bases between them. This CDR3 has 10 amino acids. The CDR3 nucleotides read TGTGCCAGCAAAGCGGATACGCAGTATTTT. This codes for CASKADTQYF.

The V gene is TRBV10-3, the J gene TRBJ2-2; D might be TRBD2 (5 bases). CDR1 ENHRY and CDR2 SYGVKD come from the germline V gene. Trimming removed 2 bases at V and 3 bases at J, with 7 bases between. This CDR3 spans 14 amino acids. The CDR3 loop reads CAISEPGDTGELFF. Here the CDR3 DNA reads TGTGCCATCAGTGAGCCCGGGGACACCGGGGAGCTGTTTTTT.